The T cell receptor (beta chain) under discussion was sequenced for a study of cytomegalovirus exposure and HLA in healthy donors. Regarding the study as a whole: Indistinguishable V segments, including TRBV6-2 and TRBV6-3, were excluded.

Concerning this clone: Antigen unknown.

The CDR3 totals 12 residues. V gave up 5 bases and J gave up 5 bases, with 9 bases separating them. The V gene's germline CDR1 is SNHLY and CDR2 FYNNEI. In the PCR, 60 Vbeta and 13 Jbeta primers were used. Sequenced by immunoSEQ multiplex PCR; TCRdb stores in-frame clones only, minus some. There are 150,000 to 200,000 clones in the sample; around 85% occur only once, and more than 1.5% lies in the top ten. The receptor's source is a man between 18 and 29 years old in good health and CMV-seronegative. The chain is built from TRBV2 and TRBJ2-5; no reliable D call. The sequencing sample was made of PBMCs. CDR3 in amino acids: CASSFSGETQYF. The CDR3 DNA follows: TGTGCCAGCAGTTTTTCCGGGGAGACCCAGTACTTC. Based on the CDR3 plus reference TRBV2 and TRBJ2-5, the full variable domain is EPEVTQTPSHQVTQMGQEVILRCVPISNHLYFYWYRQILGQKVEFLVSFYNNEISEKSEIFDDQFSVERPDGSNFTLKIRSTKLEDSAMYFCASSFSGETQYFGPGTRLLVL.